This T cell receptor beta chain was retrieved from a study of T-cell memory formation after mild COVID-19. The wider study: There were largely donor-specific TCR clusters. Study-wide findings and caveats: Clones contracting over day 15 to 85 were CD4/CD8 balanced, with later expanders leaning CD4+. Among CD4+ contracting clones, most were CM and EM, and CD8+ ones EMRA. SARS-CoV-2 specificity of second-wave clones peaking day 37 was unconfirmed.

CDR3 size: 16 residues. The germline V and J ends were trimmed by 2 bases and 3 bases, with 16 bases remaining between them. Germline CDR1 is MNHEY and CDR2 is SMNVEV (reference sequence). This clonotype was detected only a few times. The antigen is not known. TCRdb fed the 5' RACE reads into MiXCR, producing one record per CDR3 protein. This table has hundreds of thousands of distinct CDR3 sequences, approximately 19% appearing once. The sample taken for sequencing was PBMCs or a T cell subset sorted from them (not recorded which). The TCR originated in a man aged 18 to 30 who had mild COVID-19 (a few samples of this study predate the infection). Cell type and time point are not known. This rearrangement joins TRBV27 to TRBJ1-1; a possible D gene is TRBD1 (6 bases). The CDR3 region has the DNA TGTGCCAGCAGTTTAGGGCCAGGGGAGGTGTACACTGAAGCTTTCTTT. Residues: CASSLGPGEVYTEAFF.